This T cell receptor (beta chain) is from a study of PD-1 blockade in classical Hodgkin lymphoma. At the level of the study: Patients were dosed intravenously with nivolumab at 3 mg/kg every 2 weeks.

Study results and limitations: Complete responders matched newly diagnosed patients in baseline diversity. At C4D1, TCR diversity had climbed significantly for CD4+ cells, though not for CD8+ cells. The repertoire differences lack a defined cause, possibly disease activity or prior therapy.

As for this clone: Antigen specificity is unknown.

V gave up 7 bases and J gave up 5 bases; unmatched junction bases: 10. Germline V gives CDR1 LNHDA, CDR2 SQIVND (reference sequence). The CDR3 covers 15 residues. Time point here: cycle 4 day 1 (C4D1), after more than five weeks of nivolumab. Every single patient, without exception, relapsed after autologous stem cell transplantation, and brentuximab vedotin exposure varied. Profiling relied on immunoSEQ multiplex PCR, and the TCRdb table lists in-frame clones only, not all of them. Counted here are about 28,000 clones, about 80% occurring once; the ten biggest clones make up roughly 17%. The receptor's source is a human donor with classical Hodgkin lymphoma. Sequences were derived from peripheral blood mononuclear cells (PBMCs), sampled before the fourth cycle of nivolumab. This chain joins TRBV19 and TRBJ2-3; 9 positions match TRBD2. The DNA of the CDR3 is TGTGCCAGTAACCAGCCGGGACTAGCTAAAGATACGCAGTATTTT. As protein: CASNQPGLAKDTQYF.